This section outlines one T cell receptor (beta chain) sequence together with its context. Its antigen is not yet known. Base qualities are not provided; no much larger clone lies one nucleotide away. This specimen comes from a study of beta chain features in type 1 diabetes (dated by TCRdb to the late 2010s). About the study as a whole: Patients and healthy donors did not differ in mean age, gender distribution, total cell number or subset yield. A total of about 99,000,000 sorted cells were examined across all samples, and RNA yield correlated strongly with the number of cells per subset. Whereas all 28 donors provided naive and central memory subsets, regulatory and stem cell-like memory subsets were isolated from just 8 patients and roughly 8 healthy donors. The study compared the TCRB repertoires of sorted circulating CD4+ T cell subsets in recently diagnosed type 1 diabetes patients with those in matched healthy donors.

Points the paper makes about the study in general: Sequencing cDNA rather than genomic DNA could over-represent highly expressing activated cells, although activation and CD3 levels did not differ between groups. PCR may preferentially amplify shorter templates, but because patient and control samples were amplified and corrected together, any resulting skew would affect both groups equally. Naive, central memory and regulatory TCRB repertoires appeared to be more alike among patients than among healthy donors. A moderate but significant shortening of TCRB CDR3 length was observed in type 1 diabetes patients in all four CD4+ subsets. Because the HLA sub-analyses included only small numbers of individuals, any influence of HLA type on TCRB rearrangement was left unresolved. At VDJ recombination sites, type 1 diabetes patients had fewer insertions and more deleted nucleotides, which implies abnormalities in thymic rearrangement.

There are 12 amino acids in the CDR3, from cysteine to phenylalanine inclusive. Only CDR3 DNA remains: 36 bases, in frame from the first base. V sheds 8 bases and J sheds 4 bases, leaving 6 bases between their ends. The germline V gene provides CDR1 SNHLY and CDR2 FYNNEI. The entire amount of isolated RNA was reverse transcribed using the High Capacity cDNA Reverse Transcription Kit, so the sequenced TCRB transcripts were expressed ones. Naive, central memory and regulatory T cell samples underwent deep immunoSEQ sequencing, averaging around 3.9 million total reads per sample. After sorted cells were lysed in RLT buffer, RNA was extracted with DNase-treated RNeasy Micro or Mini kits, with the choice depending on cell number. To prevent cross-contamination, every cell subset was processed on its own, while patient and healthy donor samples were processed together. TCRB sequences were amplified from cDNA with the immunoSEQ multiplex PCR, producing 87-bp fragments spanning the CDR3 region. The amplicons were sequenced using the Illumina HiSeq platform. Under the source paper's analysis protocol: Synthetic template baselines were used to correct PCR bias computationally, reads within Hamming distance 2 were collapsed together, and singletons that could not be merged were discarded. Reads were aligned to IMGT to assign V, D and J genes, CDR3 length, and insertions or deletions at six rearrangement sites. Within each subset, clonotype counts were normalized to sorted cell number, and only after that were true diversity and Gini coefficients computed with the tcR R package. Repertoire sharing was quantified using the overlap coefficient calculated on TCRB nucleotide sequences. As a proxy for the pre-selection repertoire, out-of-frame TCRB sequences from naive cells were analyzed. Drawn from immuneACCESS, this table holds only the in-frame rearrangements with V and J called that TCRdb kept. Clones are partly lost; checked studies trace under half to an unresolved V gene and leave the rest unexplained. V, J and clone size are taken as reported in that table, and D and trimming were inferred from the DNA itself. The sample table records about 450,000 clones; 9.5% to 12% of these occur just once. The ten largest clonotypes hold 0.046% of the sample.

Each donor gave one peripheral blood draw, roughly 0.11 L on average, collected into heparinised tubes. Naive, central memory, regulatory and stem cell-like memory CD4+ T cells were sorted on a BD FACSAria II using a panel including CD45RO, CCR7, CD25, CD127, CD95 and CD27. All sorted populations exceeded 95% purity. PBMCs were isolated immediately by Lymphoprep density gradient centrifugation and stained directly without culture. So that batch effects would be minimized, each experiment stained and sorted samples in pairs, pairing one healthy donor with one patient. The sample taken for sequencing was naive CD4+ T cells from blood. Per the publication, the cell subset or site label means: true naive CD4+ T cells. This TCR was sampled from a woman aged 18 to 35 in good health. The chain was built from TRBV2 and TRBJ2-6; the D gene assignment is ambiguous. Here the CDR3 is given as CASHRGANVLTF. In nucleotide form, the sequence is TGTGCCAGCCATAGAGGGGCCAACGTCCTGACTTTC.